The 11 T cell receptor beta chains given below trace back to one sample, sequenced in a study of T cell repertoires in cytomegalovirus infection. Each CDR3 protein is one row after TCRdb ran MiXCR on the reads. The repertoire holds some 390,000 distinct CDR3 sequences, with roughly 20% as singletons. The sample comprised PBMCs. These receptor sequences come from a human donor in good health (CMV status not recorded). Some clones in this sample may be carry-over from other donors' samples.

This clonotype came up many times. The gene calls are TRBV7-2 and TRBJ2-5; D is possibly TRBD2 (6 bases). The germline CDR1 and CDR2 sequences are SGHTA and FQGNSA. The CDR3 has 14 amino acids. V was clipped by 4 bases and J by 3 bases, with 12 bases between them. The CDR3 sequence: CASSSRLGEETQYF. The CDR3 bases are TGTGCCAGCAGCTCCCGACTAGGGGAAGAGACCCAGTACTTC.

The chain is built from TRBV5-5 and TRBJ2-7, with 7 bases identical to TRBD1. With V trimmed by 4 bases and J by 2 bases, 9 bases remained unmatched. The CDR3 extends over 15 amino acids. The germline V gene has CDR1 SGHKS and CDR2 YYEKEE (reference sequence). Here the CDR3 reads CASSTAGTVAYEQYF. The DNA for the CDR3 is TGTGCCAGCAGCACCGCAGGGACAGTTGCCTACGAGCAGTACTTC.

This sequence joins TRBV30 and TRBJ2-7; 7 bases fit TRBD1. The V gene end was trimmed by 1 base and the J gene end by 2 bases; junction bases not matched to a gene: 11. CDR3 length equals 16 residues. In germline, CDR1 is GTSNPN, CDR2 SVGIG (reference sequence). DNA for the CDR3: TGTGCCTGGAGTGAAATAGGGAAGGGGGCGACCTACGAGCAGTACTTC. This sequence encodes CAWSEIGKGATYEQYF.

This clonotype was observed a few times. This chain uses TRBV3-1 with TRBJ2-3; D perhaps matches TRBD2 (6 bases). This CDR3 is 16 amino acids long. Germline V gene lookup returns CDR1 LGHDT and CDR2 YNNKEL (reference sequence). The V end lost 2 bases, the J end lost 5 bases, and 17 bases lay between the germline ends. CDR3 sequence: CASSQRRGIRGDTQYF. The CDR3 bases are TGTGCCAGCAGCCAACGGCGCGGGATACGTGGAGATACGCAGTATTTT.

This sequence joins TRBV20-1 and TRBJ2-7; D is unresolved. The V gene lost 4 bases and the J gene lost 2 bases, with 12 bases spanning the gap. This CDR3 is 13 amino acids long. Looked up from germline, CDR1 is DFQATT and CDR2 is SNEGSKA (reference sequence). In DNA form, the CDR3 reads TGCAGTGCTAAGTCAAATTCCGCCTACGAGCAGTACTTC. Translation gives CSAKSNSAYEQYF.

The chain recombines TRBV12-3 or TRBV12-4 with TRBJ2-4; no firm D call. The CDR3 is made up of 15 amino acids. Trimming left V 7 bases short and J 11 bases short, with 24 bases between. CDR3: CASTAGRTNNRVQYF. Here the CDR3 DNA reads TGTGCCAGCACCGCCGGACGGACGAACAATAGGGTTCAGTACTTC.

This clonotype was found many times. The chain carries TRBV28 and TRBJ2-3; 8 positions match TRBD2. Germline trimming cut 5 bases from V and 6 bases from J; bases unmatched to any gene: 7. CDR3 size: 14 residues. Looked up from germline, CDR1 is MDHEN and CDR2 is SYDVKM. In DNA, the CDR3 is TGTGCCAGCAGTCGCGGGGGGACCATGGATACGCAGTATTTT. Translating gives CASSRGGTMDTQYF.

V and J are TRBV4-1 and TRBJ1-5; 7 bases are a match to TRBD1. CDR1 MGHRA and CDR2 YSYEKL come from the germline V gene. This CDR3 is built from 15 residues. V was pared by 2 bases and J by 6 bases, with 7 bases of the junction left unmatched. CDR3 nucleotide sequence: TGCGCCAGCAGCCAAACAGGGGAGGGGGGTCAGCCCCAGCATTTT. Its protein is CASSQTGEGGQPQHF.

In DNA, the CDR3 is TGTGCCAGCAGCACCTACAGGGCGGGTAACTATGGCTACACCTTC. Translation gives CASSTYRAGNYGYTF. V gene TRBV7-2 combines with J gene TRBJ1-2; D is possibly TRBD1 (6 bases). This CDR3 region has 15 residues. Germline V gene data show CDR1 as SGHTA and CDR2 as FQGNSA. V lost 5 bases, J lost 1 base, and 14 bases lay in between.

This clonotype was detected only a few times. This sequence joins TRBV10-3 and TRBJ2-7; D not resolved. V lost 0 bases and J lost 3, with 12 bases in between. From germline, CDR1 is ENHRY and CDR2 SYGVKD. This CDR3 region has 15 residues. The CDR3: CAISESSSTVYEQYF. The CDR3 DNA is TGTGCCATCAGTGAGTCGAGTAGTACGGTCTACGAGCAGTACTTC.

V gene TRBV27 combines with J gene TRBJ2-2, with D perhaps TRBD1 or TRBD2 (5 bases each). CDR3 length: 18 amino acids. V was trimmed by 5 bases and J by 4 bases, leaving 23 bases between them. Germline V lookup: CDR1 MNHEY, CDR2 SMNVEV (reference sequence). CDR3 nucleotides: TGTGCCAGCAGTGCCTTCCGGGGCTCATGGGTCCTCACCGGGGAGCTGTTTTTT. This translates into CASSAFRGSWVLTGELFF.